Listed below are T cell receptor beta chains from one sample, sequenced in a study of glioma-infiltrating T cells. TCRdb called the multiplex PCR reads again in MiXCR, with one record for every CDR3 protein. The data hold 300,000 to 400,000 distinct CDR3 sequences, with around 45% observed a single time. The specimen sequenced was glioma tissue, nonneoplastic brain tissue, or PBMCs (not recorded which). The receptors shown here come from a human donor with low-grade glioma or glioblastoma, undergoing nonglioma brain surgery, or in good health (not recorded which). The CDR3 runs from the conserved cysteine through the conserved F or W. D genes are given only for firm matches. Only some rows state a clone size, as once, few, many or a class for expanded clones.

TRBV20-1,TRBD2,TRBJ2-7,few,CSASRLAGHSYEQYF,TGCAGTGCTAGTCGGCTAGCGGGACACTCCTACGAGCAGTACTTC
TRBV7-2,.,TRBJ2-7,.,CASSFSGATYEQYF,TGTGCCAGCAGCTTCTCGGGGGCCACCTACGAGCAGTACTTC
TRBV12-3/TRBV12-4,TRBD2,TRBJ2-1,.,CASTDTLAGGSYNEQFF,TGTGCCAGCACCGATACTTTAGCGGGGGGCTCCTACAATGAGCAGTTCTTC
TRBV6-1,.,TRBJ2-2,few,CASQRRDVFVTGELFF,TGTGCCAGCCAGCGGCGGGATGTATTTGTGACCGGGGAGCTGTTTTTT
TRBV18,.,TRBJ2-7,.,CASSPDSGSNSYEQYF,TGTGCCAGCTCACCCGATAGCGGCTCCAACTCCTACGAGCAGTACTTC
TRBV28,TRBD2,TRBJ2-5,.,CASSSRLAGIKETQYF,TGTGCCAGCAGTTCACGACTAGCGGGAATAAAAGAGACCCAGTACTTC
TRBV28,.,TRBJ1-5,few,CASIKRLRFSNQPQHF,TGTGCCAGCATTAAAAGACTCAGGTTTAGCAATCAGCCCCAGCATTTT
TRBV11-2,TRBD2,TRBJ2-3,.,CASSLTSGSFGGTDTQYF,TGTGCCAGCAGCCTGACTAGCGGGAGTTTTGGGGGCACAGATACGCAGTATTTT
TRBV5-4,TRBD2,TRBJ2-1,.,CATGGLADYNEQFF,TGTGCCACCGGGGGACTAGCGGATTACAATGAGCAGTTCTTC
TRBV28,.,TRBJ2-7,few,CASSLLEGDSSGEQYF,TGTGCCAGCAGTTTATTAGAGGGGGACAGTAGCGGCGAGCAGTACTTC
TRBV15,TRBD1,TRBJ2-5,.,CATSRVGRGRMETQYF,TGTGCCACCAGCAGAGTTGGCAGGGGGCGCATGGAGACCCAGTACTTC
TRBV7-2,.,TRBJ2-7,.,CASSLTGRALPYEQYF,TGTGCCAGCAGCTTAACCGGTAGGGCCTTACCCTACGAGCAGTACTTC
TRBV29-1,.,TRBJ2-1,few,CSVGASSNEQFF,TGCAGCGTTGGGGCTAGCAGCAATGAGCAGTTCTTC
TRBV3-1,TRBD2,TRBJ2-2,.,CASSPRTSGRTNTGELFF,TGTGCCAGCAGCCCCCGGACTAGCGGGAGAACGAACACCGGGGAGCTGTTTTTT
TRBV7-9,.,TRBJ2-2,.,CASSLVTVGELFF,TGTGCCAGCAGCTTAGTCACTGTCGGGGAGCTGTTTTTT
TRBV6-5,.,TRBJ2-3,many,CASSYYRASTDTQYF,TGTGCCAGCAGTTACTACAGGGCAAGCACAGATACGCAGTATTTT
TRBV6-2/TRBV6-3,.,TRBJ2-3,.,CASIKGDLPRGTQYF,TGTGCCAGCATCAAGGGGGACTTACCTCGGGGGACGCAGTATTTT
TRBV15,TRBD1,TRBJ2-7,few,CATSRGTGGSYEQYF,TGTGCCACCAGCAGAGGAACAGGGGGATCCTACGAGCAGTACTTC
TRBV19,.,TRBJ2-1,.,CASSSIYPSSYNEQFF,TGTGCCAGTAGTTCTATTTACCCGAGCTCCTACAATGAGCAGTTCTTC
TRBV6-6,TRBD1,TRBJ2-2,few,CASSSPHGTGRTGELFF,TGTGCCAGCAGTTCCCCTCACGGGACAGGGAGGACCGGGGAGCTGTTTTTT
TRBV7-2,.,TRBJ2-5,.,CAISFNRGETQYF,TGTGCCATCAGCTTTAACAGAGGAGAGACCCAGTACTTC
TRBV2,.,TRBJ1-5,few,CASSERGRESNQPQHF,TGTGCCAGCAGTGAAAGGGGCAGGGAAAGCAATCAGCCCCAGCATTTT
TRBV4-2,.,TRBJ2-4,.,CASSQTGVARNIQYF,TGTGCCAGCAGCCAGACCGGGGTAGCAAGAAACATTCAGTACTTC
TRBV12-3/TRBV12-4,.,TRBJ1-1,.,CVSSRNLNTEAFF,TGTGTTAGCAGTCGGAACCTCAACACTGAAGCTTTCTTT
TRBV7-2,.,TRBJ2-3,.,CASSSQDRSTDTQYF,TGTGCCAGCAGCTCCCAAGACAGAAGCACAGATACGCAGTATTTT
TRBV7-8,.,TRBJ1-1,many,CASSNGRNTEAFF,TGTGCCAGCAGCAACGGGCGGAACACTGAAGCTTTCTTT
TRBV5-8,.,TRBJ2-1,.,CASGHSRDLYNEQFF,TGTGCCAGCGGACACAGCCGGGACCTCTACAATGAGCAGTTCTTC
TRBV2,.,TRBJ1-1,many,CASSVLGNTEAFF,TGTGCCAGCAGTGTGCTAGGGAACACTGAAGCTTTCTTT
TRBV6-2/TRBV6-3,.,TRBJ2-3,many,CASSYSRGTQYF,TGTGCCAGCAGTTACTCGAGAGGTACGCAGTATTTT
TRBV10-3,TRBD1,TRBJ2-1,.,CAIRDRGVNEQFF,TGTGCCATCCGGGACAGGGGGGTCAATGAGCAGTTCTTC
TRBV19,.,TRBJ2-4,.,CACGSKNIQYF,TGTGCCTGTGGATCCAAAAACATTCAGTACTTC
TRBV27,.,TRBJ1-1,many,CASSLTGMNTEAFF,TGTGCCAGCAGCCTTACAGGTATGAACACTGAAGCTTTCTTT
TRBV3-1,TRBD1,TRBJ1-2,.,CASMNSDRFTNYGYTF,TGTGCCAGCATGAATTCGGACAGGTTCACTAACTATGGCTACACCTTC
TRBV27,TRBD1,TRBJ1-5,many,CASSWDSLQPQHF,TGTGCCAGCAGCTGGGACAGCTTGCAGCCCCAGCATTTT
TRBV24-1,TRBD1,TRBJ1-2,.,CATSDLPTGNGYTF,TGTGCCACCAGTGATTTGCCGACAGGGAATGGCTACACCTTC
TRBV28,.,TRBJ1-4,.,CASVPSDTLREKLFF,TGTGCCAGCGTACCCTCGGACACGTTAAGGGAAAAACTGTTTTTT
TRBV6-2/TRBV6-3,TRBD1,TRBJ1-4,once,CASSVTGARNEELFF,TGTGCCAGCAGCGTAACAGGGGCCCGTAATGAAGAACTGTTTTTT
TRBV6-1,.,TRBJ2-5,many,CALGAGHGSQETQYF,TGTGCCCTCGGGGCGGGACATGGGAGCCAAGAGACCCAGTACTTC
TRBV3-1,.,TRBJ2-6,.,CASSLRRGWGANVLTF,TGTGCCAGCAGCTTACGGCGCGGTTGGGGGGCCAACGTCCTGACTTTC
TRBV7-2,TRBD1,TRBJ2-2,few,CASSSAWDRADTGELFF,TGTGCCAGCAGCTCCGCTTGGGACAGGGCGGACACCGGGGAGCTGTTTTTT
TRBV7-2,TRBD2,TRBJ2-1,few,CASSSISGSVNNEQFF,TGTGCCAGCAGCTCCATTAGCGGGAGTGTGAACAATGAGCAGTTCTTC
TRBV10-3,.,TRBJ2-7,few,CAISGSSGGGEQYF,TGTGCCATCAGTGGGTCTAGCGGAGGGGGGGAGCAGTACTTC
TRBV6-6,TRBD2,TRBJ2-3,.,CASSFRTSGTADTQYF,TGTGCCAGCAGTTTCCGGACTAGCGGGACCGCAGATACGCAGTATTTT